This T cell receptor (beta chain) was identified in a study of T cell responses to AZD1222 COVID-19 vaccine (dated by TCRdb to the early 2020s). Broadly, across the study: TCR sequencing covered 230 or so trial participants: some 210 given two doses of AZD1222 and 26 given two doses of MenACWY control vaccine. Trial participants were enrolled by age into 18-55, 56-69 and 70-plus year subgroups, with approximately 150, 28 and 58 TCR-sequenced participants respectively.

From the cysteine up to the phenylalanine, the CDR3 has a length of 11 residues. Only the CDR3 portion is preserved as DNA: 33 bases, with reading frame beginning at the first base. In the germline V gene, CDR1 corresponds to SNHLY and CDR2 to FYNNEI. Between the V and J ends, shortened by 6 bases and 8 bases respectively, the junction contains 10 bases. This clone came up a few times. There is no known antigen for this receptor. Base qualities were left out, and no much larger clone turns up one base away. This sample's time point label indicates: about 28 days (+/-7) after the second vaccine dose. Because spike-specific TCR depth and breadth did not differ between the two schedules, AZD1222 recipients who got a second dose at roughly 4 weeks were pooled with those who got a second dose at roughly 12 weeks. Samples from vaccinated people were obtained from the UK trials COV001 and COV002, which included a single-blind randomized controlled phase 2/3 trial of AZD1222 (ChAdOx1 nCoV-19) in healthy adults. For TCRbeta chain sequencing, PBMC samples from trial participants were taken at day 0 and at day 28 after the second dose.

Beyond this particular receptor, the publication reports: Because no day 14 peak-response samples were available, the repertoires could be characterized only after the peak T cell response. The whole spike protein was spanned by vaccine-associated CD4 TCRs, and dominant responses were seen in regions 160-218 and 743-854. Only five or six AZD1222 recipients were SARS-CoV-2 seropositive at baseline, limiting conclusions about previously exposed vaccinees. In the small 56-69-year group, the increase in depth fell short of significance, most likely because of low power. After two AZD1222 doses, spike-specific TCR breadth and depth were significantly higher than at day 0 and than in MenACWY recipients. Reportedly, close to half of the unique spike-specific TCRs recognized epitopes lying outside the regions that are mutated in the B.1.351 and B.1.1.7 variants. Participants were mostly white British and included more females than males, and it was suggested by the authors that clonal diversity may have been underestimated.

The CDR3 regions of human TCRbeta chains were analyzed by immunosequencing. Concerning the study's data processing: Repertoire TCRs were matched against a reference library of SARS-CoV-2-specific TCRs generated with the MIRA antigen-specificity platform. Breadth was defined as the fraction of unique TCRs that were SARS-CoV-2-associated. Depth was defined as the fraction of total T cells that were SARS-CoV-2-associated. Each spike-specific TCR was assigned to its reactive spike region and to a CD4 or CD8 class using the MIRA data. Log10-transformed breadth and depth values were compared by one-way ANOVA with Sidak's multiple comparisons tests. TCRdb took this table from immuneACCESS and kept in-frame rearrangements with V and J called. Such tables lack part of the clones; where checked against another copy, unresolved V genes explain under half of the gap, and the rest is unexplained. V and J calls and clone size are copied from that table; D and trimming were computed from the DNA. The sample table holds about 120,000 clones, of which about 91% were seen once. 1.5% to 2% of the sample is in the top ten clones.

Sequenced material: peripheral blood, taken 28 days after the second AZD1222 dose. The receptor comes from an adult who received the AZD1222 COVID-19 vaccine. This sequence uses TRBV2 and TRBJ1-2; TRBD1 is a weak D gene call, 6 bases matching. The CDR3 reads CASRTGFGYTF. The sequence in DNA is TGTGCCAGCAGAACAGGGTTCGGCTACACCTTC.